These T cell receptor beta chains were read from a single sample in a study of blood T cell repertoires in COVID-19. Only in-frame clones appear in the TCRdb table, and some are missing; sequencing was by immunoSEQ multiplex PCR. The sample yields 150,000 to 190,000 clones, 80% to 90% seen once. Sequenced input: peripheral blood. The receptors shown here come from a woman aged 40 to 50 with acute or convalescent COVID-19. CDR3s include the opening cysteine and the closing phenylalanine or tryptophan. The D gene is left open where the match is weak. Not all rows give a size; the values are once, few, many and, for expanded clones, a class.

TRBV5-6	TRBJ2-6	-	-	CASSSAVISGANVLTF	TGTGCCAGCAGCTCCGCGGTGATCTCTGGGGCCAACGTCCTGACTTTC
TRBV6-1	TRBJ2-3	-	-	CASSERGGSTDTQYF	TGTGCCAGCAGTGAACGGGGAGGCAGCACAGATACGCAGTATTTT
TRBV7-9	TRBJ2-7	-	-	CASSLKTESYEQYF	TGTGCCAGCAGCCTGAAGACAGAATCCTACGAGCAGTACTTC
TRBV30	TRBJ2-7	-	TRBD2	CVAGLAGGTSYEQYF	TGTGTCGCTGGACTAGCGGGGGGGACGTCCTACGAGCAGTACTTC
TRBV4-1	TRBJ2-7	few	-	CASSQVGKNQYREQYF	TGCGCCAGCAGCCAAGTCGGGAAAAATCAGTACCGCGAGCAGTACTTC
TRBV2	TRBJ1-5	-	-	CASSETVQPQHF	TGTGCCAGCAGTGAAACGGTTCAGCCCCAGCATTTT
TRBV5-6	TRBJ2-3	-	TRBD2	CASSLEGGTSLDTQYF	TGTGCCAGCAGCTTGGAAGGTGGGACTAGTTTGGATACGCAGTATTTT
TRBV2	TRBJ1-2	-	TRBD1	CASSGGQGYGGYTF	TGTGCCAGCAGTGGTGGACAGGGGTACGGTGGCTACACCTTC
TRBV24-1	TRBJ2-3	-	TRBD1	CATSDLPGQATSTDTQYF	TGTGCCACCAGTGATTTACCCGGACAGGCCACTAGCACAGATACGCAGTATTTT
TRBV3-1/TRBV3-2	TRBJ1-1	-	-	CASSPFGGTEAFF	TGTGCCAGCAGCCCCTTTGGGGGGACTGAAGCTTTCTTT
TRBV28	TRBJ2-1	-	-	CASRVVNNEQFF	TGTGCCAGCAGGGTAGTAAACAATGAGCAGTTCTTC
TRBV4-1	TRBJ2-3	few	-	CASSQGGSADTQYF	TGCGCCAGCAGCCAAGGTGGGAGCGCAGATACGCAGTATTTT
TRBV5-1	TRBJ2-6	-	TRBD1	CASSLSRDSVSGANVLTF	TGCGCCAGCAGCTTGTCCCGGGACAGCGTCTCTGGGGCCAACGTCCTGACTTTC
TRBV29-1	TRBJ2-7	-	-	CSVARRRDPYEQYF	TGCAGCGTTGCCCGGAGGAGGGACCCCTACGAGCAGTACTTC
TRBV4-1	TRBJ1-5	-	TRBD1	CASSQDSTGGFIQPQHF	TGCGCCAGCAGCCAAGATAGCACAGGGGGCTTTATACAGCCCCAGCATTTT
TRBV24-1	TRBJ2-1	-	TRBD2	CATIPPGVAGLRWFF	TGTGCCACCATCCCCCCGGGGGTAGCGGGCCTGAGATGGTTCTTC
TRBV6-4	TRBJ1-5	-	TRBD1	CASSPHRGQPQHF	TGTGCCAGCAGTCCCCACAGGGGCCAGCCCCAGCATTTT
TRBV19	TRBJ2-7	-	-	CASSLTELSSYEQYF	TGTGCCAGTTCGCTGACAGAACTCAGCTCCTACGAGCAGTACTTC
TRBV19	TRBJ2-2	once	TRBD1	CASSRTGGNTGELFF	TGTGCCAGTAGTAGGACAGGGGGTAACACCGGGGAGCTGTTTTTT
TRBV7-6	TRBJ2-7	-	-	CASSLGGVQTYEQYF	TGTGCCAGCAGCTTGGGCGGGGTCCAGACCTACGAGCAGTACTTC
TRBV2	TRBJ1-2	few	-	CASSPGWGGYTF	TGTGCCAGCTCCCCAGGGTGGGGTGGCTACACCTTC
TRBV28	TRBJ1-5	few	-	CASSLFLGAGNQPQHF	TGTGCCAGCAGTTTATTTCTGGGGGCTGGCAATCAGCCCCAGCATTTT
TRBV24-1	TRBJ2-3	-	TRBD2	CATSAGGSTDTQYF	TGTGCCACCAGTGCGGGGGGGAGCACAGATACGCAGTATTTT
TRBV15	TRBJ2-1	once	TRBD1	CATSRPPGQGYNEQFF	TGTGCCACCAGCAGACCACCGGGACAGGGTTACAATGAGCAGTTCTTC
TRBV25-1	TRBJ1-6	-	TRBD1	CASSEQGYNSPLHF	TGTGCCAGCAGCGAACAGGGGTATAATTCACCCCTCCACTTT
TRBV6-6	TRBJ1-1	few	TRBD1	CASSLQGPENTEAFF	TGTGCCAGCAGTCTACAGGGGCCAGAGAACACTGAAGCTTTCTTT
TRBV15	TRBJ1-2	-	-	CATSGLGTPYGYTF	TGTGCCACCAGCGGTCTAGGCACCCCCTATGGCTACACCTTC
TRBV3-1/TRBV3-2	TRBJ2-3	-	-	CASSQVVGSIDTQYF	TGTGCCAGCAGCCAAGTCGTCGGGAGTATCGATACGCAGTATTTT
TRBV29-1	TRBJ2-7	-	-	CSAIIFNDRMSYEQYF	TGCAGCGCTATCATATTTAATGACAGGATGTCCTACGAGCAGTACTTC
TRBV9	TRBJ2-1	-	TRBD1	CASSSHRGYDRGQTVNEQFF	TGTGCCAGCAGCTCGCATAGGGGGTATGACAGGGGGCAGACTGTCAATGAGCAGTTCTTC
TRBV3-1/TRBV3-2	TRBJ2-7	-	TRBD2	CASSPAGTSGTEQYF	TGTGCCAGCAGCCCCGCCGGGACTAGCGGGACAGAGCAGTACTTC
TRBV7-3	TRBJ2-7	-	-	CASSLKAGEGEQYF	TGTGCCAGCAGCTTAAAGGCAGGCGAGGGCGAGCAGTACTTC
TRBV9	TRBJ1-2	-	TRBD1	CASSVGQGNRGFYGYTF	TGTGCCAGCAGCGTCGGACAGGGTAACCGGGGCTTCTATGGCTACACCTTC
TRBV3-1/TRBV3-2	TRBJ1-5	-	-	CASSPDTNNQPQHF	TGTGCCAGCAGCCCCGACACGAACAATCAGCCCCAGCATTTT
TRBV27	TRBJ2-1	-	TRBD1	CASSADRSYNEQFF	TGTGCCAGCAGTGCGGACAGGTCGTACAATGAGCAGTTCTTC
TRBV5-1	TRBJ1-2	-	TRBD1	CASSTRQGYGYTF	TGCGCCAGCAGCACCCGACAGGGCTATGGCTACACCTTC
TRBV2	TRBJ2-1	once	-	CASSGGPSSYNEQFF	TGTGCCAGCAGTGGAGGCCCCAGCTCCTACAATGAGCAGTTCTTC
TRBV4-2	TRBJ2-2	-	-	CASSQSTGTSYDGELFF	TGTGCCAGCAGCCAAAGTACCGGGACATCCTACGACGGGGAGCTGTTTTTT